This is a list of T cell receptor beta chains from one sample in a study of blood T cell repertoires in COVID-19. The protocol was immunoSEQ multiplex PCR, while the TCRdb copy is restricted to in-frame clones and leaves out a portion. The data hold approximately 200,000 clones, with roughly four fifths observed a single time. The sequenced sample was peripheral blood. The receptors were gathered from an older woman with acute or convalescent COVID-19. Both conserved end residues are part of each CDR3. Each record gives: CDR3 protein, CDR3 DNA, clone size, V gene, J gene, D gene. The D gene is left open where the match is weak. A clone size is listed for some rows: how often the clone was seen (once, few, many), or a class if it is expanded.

CAISPDRAGEAFF,TGTGCCATCAGCCCAGACAGGGCGGGTGAAGCTTTCTTT,NA,TRBV10-3,TRBJ1-1,TRBD1
CASSPRWDSEAFF,TGTGCCAGCAGCCCCCGATGGGACAGCGAAGCTTTCTTT,NA,TRBV4-2,TRBJ1-1,TRBD1
CASSLAAGKGHQPQHF,TGTGCCAGCAGCTTAGCGGCAGGGAAAGGGCATCAGCCCCAGCATTTT,NA,TRBV7-9,TRBJ1-5,NA
CASRPGLLTDTQYF,TGTGCCAGCAGACCGGGACTACTCACAGATACGCAGTATTTT,NA,TRBV6-5,TRBJ2-3,TRBD2
CASSFTSSGNTIYF,TGTGCCAGCAGCTTTACGAGCTCTGGAAACACCATATATTTT,NA,TRBV5-6,TRBJ1-3,NA
CASSPTALYGYTF,TGTGCCAGCTCACCAACTGCGCTCTATGGCTACACCTTC,NA,TRBV18,TRBJ1-2,NA
CAIGKGPADTQYF,TGTGCCATCGGAAAGGGGCCAGCGGATACGCAGTATTTT,NA,TRBV10-3,TRBJ2-3,NA
CASSVEGATGNTIYF,TGTGCCAGCAGCGTCGAGGGGGCGACGGGAAACACCATATATTTT,NA,TRBV3-1/TRBV3-2,TRBJ1-3,TRBD1
CASSLGGGAVLNTEAFF,TGTGCCAGCAGCTTAGGAGGGGGCGCAGTCTTGAACACTGAAGCTTTCTTT,NA,TRBV13,TRBJ1-1,TRBD1
CASSLEAGKAFF,TGTGCCAGCAGCTTAGAAGCCGGGAAAGCTTTCTTT,NA,TRBV7-2,TRBJ1-1,NA
CARIDRGRDTQYF,TGTGCCAGGATCGACAGGGGGCGGGATACGCAGTATTTT,NA,TRBV6-5,TRBJ2-3,TRBD1
CASSSGRVGNQPQHF,TGTGCCAGTAGTTCCGGTCGGGTTGGCAATCAGCCCCAGCATTTT,NA,TRBV19,TRBJ1-5,NA
CASSYGTSYNEQFF,TGTGCCAGCAGTTATGGCACCTCCTACAATGAGCAGTTCTTC,once,TRBV6-6,TRBJ2-1,NA
CASSPSGGDGYTF,TGTGCCAGCAGCCCTAGCGGGGGCGATGGCTACACCTTC,NA,TRBV3-1/TRBV3-2,TRBJ1-2,NA
CASSYVSGDSKETQYF,TGTGCCAGCAGTTATGTTAGCGGGGATAGCAAGGAGACCCAGTACTTC,NA,TRBV6-2/TRBV6-3,TRBJ2-5,TRBD2
CASSPKGASGGAKGPYNEQFF,TGTGCCAGTAGTCCCAAGGGGGCTAGCGGGGGGGCGAAGGGCCCCTATAATGAGCAGTTCTTC,NA,TRBV19,TRBJ2-1,TRBD2
CASSFGTGGNYGYTF,TGTGCCAGCAGCTTTGGTACAGGGGGCAACTATGGCTACACCTTC,NA,TRBV11-2,TRBJ1-2,TRBD1
CASSLTRIYEQYF,TGTGCCAGCAGTCTGACTAGGATTTACGAGCAGTACTTC,few,TRBV2,TRBJ2-7,NA
CASSFGGASYNEQFF,TGTGCCAGCAGCTTCGGGGGGGCCTCCTACAATGAGCAGTTCTTC,NA,TRBV7-2,TRBJ2-1,TRBD2
CASSADNYGYTF,TGTGCCAGCAGCGCAGATAACTATGGCTACACCTTC,NA,TRBV9,TRBJ1-2,NA
CASRGGVTEAFF,TGTGCCAGCAGGGGGGGGGTTACTGAAGCTTTCTTT,NA,TRBV6-5,TRBJ1-1,NA
CASSDGAGRSYEQYF,TGTGCCAGCAGTGATGGCGCAGGCCGCTCCTACGAGCAGTACTTC,NA,TRBV28,TRBJ2-7,NA
CASSPRGVNTEAFF,TGTGCCAGCAGCCCGCGGGGGGTGAACACTGAAGCTTTCTTT,NA,TRBV7-6,TRBJ1-1,NA
CASSLETGGNTIYF,TGCGCCAGCAGCTTGGAAACAGGCGGAAACACCATATATTTT,once,TRBV5-1,TRBJ1-3,NA
CATGRDRADYGYTF,TGTGCCACTGGCCGGGACAGGGCCGACTATGGCTACACCTTC,NA,TRBV15,TRBJ1-2,TRBD1
CASSQDGQGDQPQHF,TGCGCCAGCAGCCAAGACGGACAGGGGGATCAGCCCCAGCATTTT,NA,TRBV4-1,TRBJ1-5,TRBD1
CSVGDRESGYTF,TGCAGCGTTGGCGACAGGGAATCTGGCTACACCTTC,NA,TRBV29-1,TRBJ1-2,TRBD1
CASSQDPGTANYGYTF,TGTGCCAGCAGCCAAGATCCCGGGACAGCTAACTATGGCTACACCTTC,NA,TRBV3-1/TRBV3-2,TRBJ1-2,TRBD1
CAIAANLDRGNSPLHF,TGTGCCATCGCGGCGAACCTGGACAGGGGTAATTCACCCCTCCACTTT,NA,TRBV10-3,TRBJ1-6,TRBD1
CSATVDSGYTF,TGCAGTGCTACCGTGGACTCTGGCTACACCTTC,NA,TRBV20-1,TRBJ1-2,NA
CARSFGGNEKLFF,TGTGCCAGAAGCTTCGGGGGTAATGAAAAACTGTTTTTT,NA,TRBV5-3,TRBJ1-4,NA
CASSFYSGGRDTQYF,TGTGCCAGCAGCTTCTATAGCGGGGGGAGGGATACGCAGTATTTT,NA,TRBV5-4,TRBJ2-3,TRBD2
CASSVRDRASYNEQFF,TGTGCCAGTAGTGTCCGGGACAGGGCTTCCTACAATGAGCAGTTCTTC,NA,TRBV19,TRBJ2-1,TRBD1